This TCR beta chain was identified in a study of blood T cells in healthy people across ages. Using a J-beta primer mix together with a sample-barcoded 5' primer, a second PCR was run for about 7 to 12 cycles. TCRdb processed the 5' RACE reads anew with MiXCR; each CDR3 protein has one entry. The profile shows 800,000 or so distinct CDR3 sequences, roughly 25% of them singletons. V was pared by 6 bases and J by 5 bases, with 11 bases between. Germline V gene sequence: CDR1 MDHEN, CDR2 SYDVKM. This CDR3 has 12 amino acids. In its sample, this clonotype was seen a few times. The data were also submitted as part of a second study, on T cells of mothers and their children. That paper notes: All donors were healthy and Caucasian; they were a few mothers and their six children. No persistent microchimeric T cell clones were detected at around 100 clones per million clonotypes sensitivity.

This sequence joins TRBV28 and TRBJ2-7; weak D call: TRBD2 (5 bases). The sequencing input was blood. This TCR derives from a boy aged 10-17 years in good health. The CDR3 protein is CASSPPGNEQYF. CDR3 DNA: TGTGCCAGCAGCCCTCCCGGGAACGAGCAGTACTTC.